Presented here are 28 T cell receptor beta chains from one specimen sequenced in a study of identical twins. TCRdb reanalysed the 5' RACE reads using MiXCR and keeps one entry per CDR3 protein. The table lists approximately 410,000 distinct CDR3 sequences, around 18% of them singletons, with 9% to 15% in the top ten. Sequenced input: naive T cells sorted from blood. The receptors come from a man aged 50 or older in good health.

Regarding this clonotype: One end of the junction does not line up with germline, which may come from a read error. This chain links TRBV7-7 with TRBJ2-5; 11 positions match TRBD1. The CDR3 length is 16 residues. The germline CDR1 and CDR2 sequences are SSHAT and FNYEAQ (reference sequence). The CDR3 sequence is CASSLFRDRGSETQYF. The CDR3 DNA follows: TGTGCTAGCAGCTTATTTCGGGACAGGGGGTCGGAGACCCAGTACTTC.

This clonotype was found a few times. The V call is TRBV11-1, the J call TRBJ2-6; 7 bases line up with TRBD2. V trimming: 4 bases; J trimming: 0 bases; junction bases outside the gene matches: 15. CDR1 is SGHAT, CDR2 FQDESV, per germline (reference sequence). This CDR3 has 20 amino acids. CDR3 residues: CASSSLVGGARGSGANVLTF. The CDR3 nucleotides read TGTGCCAGCAGCTCTCTCGTGGGAGGGGCGAGGGGCTCTGGGGCCAACGTCCTGACTTTC.

This chain connects TRBV28 to TRBJ1-6; no clear D. The CDR3 spans 15 residues. The germline CDR1 and CDR2 sequences are MDHEN and SYDVKM. Trimming stripped 3 bases from V and 6 bases from J, with 12 bases between. The CDR3 reads CASSFGFSINSPLHF. The CDR3 DNA sequence: TGTGCCAGCAGTTTTGGGTTTTCCATTAATTCACCCCTCCACTTT.

This clonotype has a count of ten or more. The chain employs TRBV12-3 or TRBV12-4 and TRBJ2-1, with D perhaps matching TRBD2 (6 bases). Trimming shortened V by 3 bases and J by 2 bases, and 14 bases separated the two germline ends. The CDR3 extends over 16 amino acids. The CDR3 reads CASSFSWGVAYNEQFF. The CDR3 nucleotides read TGTGCCAGCAGTTTCTCCTGGGGGGTTGCCTACAATGAGCAGTTCTTC.

The V and J genes are TRBV12-3 or TRBV12-4 and TRBJ2-5, with 11 bases matching TRBD1. V trimming: 6 bases; J trimming: 2 bases; junction bases outside the gene matches: 5. The CDR3 spans 15 residues. The CDR3 DNA sequence: TGTGCCAGCAGGCAGGACAGGGGGCCTCAAGAGACCCAGTACTTC. This sequence encodes CASRQDRGPQETQYF.

This clonotype was observed at least ten times. The chain joins TRBV4-3 to TRBJ2-2; D remains ambiguous. Germline-derived CDR1 and CDR2 are LGHNA and YSLEER. This CDR3 has 16 residues. The ends were cut back, 0 bases at V and 7 bases at J, with 15 bases in the middle. CDR3 region: CASSQEFAFYNGELFF. CDR3 sequence (DNA): TGCGCCAGCAGCCAAGAATTCGCGTTCTACAACGGGGAGCTGTTTTTT.

This clonotype was seen at least ten times. The chain joins TRBV20-1 to TRBJ2-2; D remains unclear. With 0 bases removed from V and 2 bases from J, the gap between germline ends came to 7 bases. Germline-derived CDR1 and CDR2 are DFQATT and SNEGSKA (reference sequence). The CDR3 sequence is 14 residues long. The CDR3 bases are TGCAGTGCTAGAGAGCCTAGAAACACCGGGGAGCTGTTTTTT. This encodes CSAREPRNTGELFF.

The chain employs TRBV7-2 and TRBJ1-5; D is undetermined. V was trimmed by 7 bases and J by 7 bases, leaving 14 bases between them. The CDR3 is 13 amino acids. Germline lookup yields CDR1 SGHTA and CDR2 FQGNSA. The CDR3, as DNA: TGTGCCAGCAAATTAGAGGCGGGCCAGCCCCAGCATTTT. It yields the protein CASKLEAGQPQHF. The whole variable domain, remainder taken from reference TRBV7-2 and TRBJ1-5, is GAGVSQSPSNKVTEKGKDVELRCDPISGHTALYWYRQSLGQGLEFLIYFQGNSAPDKSGLPSDRFSAERTGGSVSTLTIQRTQQEDSAVYLCASKLEAGQPQHFGDGTRLSIL.

The J gene is TRBJ2-1, the V gene TRBV11-2; TRBD2 aligns across 8 bases. V gave up 4 bases and J gave up 7 bases; unmatched junction bases: 9. The CDR3 consists of 15 residues. Germline CDR1 is SGHAT and CDR2 is FQNNGV. The CDR3 nucleotides are TGTGCCAGCAGCTCCCCAGCGGGAGTGGGTAATGAGCAGTTCTTC. Translating it yields CASSSPAGVGNEQFF.

This chain joins TRBV6-4 and TRBJ2-1; D may be TRBD2 (5 bases). Germline CDR1 is MRHNA and CDR2 is SNTAGT. The CDR3 consists of 15 residues. The V and J ends lost 3 bases and 5 bases respectively, with 14 bases between them. CDR3 coding DNA: TGTGCCAGCAGTGATGCGGGTCGATCTAACAATGAGCAGTTCTTC. Protein product: CASSDAGRSNNEQFF.

This clonotype was counted between two and nine times. The chain carries TRBV29-1 and TRBJ2-7, with 11 bases aligning to TRBD1. Unmatched junction bases numbered 3, after V lost 6 bases and J lost 2 bases. Per the germline V gene, CDR1 is SQVTM and CDR2 is ANQGSEA. The length of the CDR3 is 13 residues. CDR3 in DNA: TGCAGCGTCGGACAGGGGGCGACCTACGAGCAGTACTTC. This encodes CSVGQGATYEQYF.

This chain links TRBV15 with TRBJ2-2; possible D gene TRBD1, 5 bases. The CDR3 has 16 amino acids. Per germline, CDR1 LNHNV and CDR2 YYDKDF (reference sequence). Trimming cost V 2 bases and J 0 bases, with 10 bases left between them. The CDR3 sequence is CATSRSRVTNTGELFF. In DNA, the CDR3 is TGTGCCACCAGCAGATCCAGGGTAACGAACACCGGGGAGCTGTTTTTT.

About this clonotype: A clone one base away is much larger, so this may be a read error. The chain carries TRBV3-1 and TRBJ2-5, with D hard to call. Germline loops: CDR1 LGHDT, CDR2 YNNKEL (reference sequence). Trimming removed 6 bases at V and 7 bases at J, with 15 bases between. This CDR3 contains 13 residues. The CDR3 region has the DNA TGTGCCAGCAGAGGGAAGTACGGTTGGACCCAGTACTTC. It specifies CASRGKYGWTQYF.

The sample holds a few counts of this clonotype. The V gene is TRBV4-1, the J gene TRBJ1-4, with D unresolved. Per germline, CDR1 MGHRA and CDR2 YSYEKL. This CDR3 spans 15 amino acids. V shed 4 bases and J shed 8 bases, with 17 bases lying between them. The CDR3 DNA sequence: TGCGCCAGCAGCCCGGTGCGGAATGGAATCGAAAAACTGTTTTTT. Residues: CASSPVRNGIEKLFF.

This clonotype has only a few counts. The genes are TRBV6-2 or TRBV6-3 and TRBJ1-1; D is unclear. V was cut by 6 bases and J by 11 bases, with 19 bases left in between. CDR1 and CDR2 (germline): MNHEY, SVGEGT. This CDR3 spans 13 amino acids. CDR3 sequence reads: CASSDPGRSWAFF. The CDR3 bases are TGTGCCAGCAGCGATCCAGGTCGGTCCTGGGCTTTCTTT.

In this sample, this clonotype turned up many times. The chain uses TRBV5-6 and TRBJ2-2, with 12 bases that match TRBD1. V lost 7 bases, J lost 5 bases, and 9 bases stayed unmatched. The CDR3 is 16 amino acids. Germline V gives CDR1 SGHDT, CDR2 YYEEEE. As DNA, the CDR3 is TGTGCCAGCCGCCGGGGACAGGGGGCCTGGACCGGGGAGCTGTTTTTT. It encodes CASRRGQGAWTGELFF. The variable domain in full, with the rest retrieved from reference TRBV5-6 and TRBJ2-2, is DAGVTQSPTHLIKTRGQQVTLRCSPKSGHDTVSWYQQALGQGPQFIFQYYEEEERQRGNFPDRFSGHQFPNYSSELNVNALLLGDSALYLCASRRGQGAWTGELFFGEGSRLTVL.

In this sample, this clonotype turned up a few times. The chain links TRBV7-6 to TRBJ2-3, with 9 positions matching TRBD2. The V segment lost 5 bases and the J segment 3 bases; nucleotides outside the gene matches: 6. The CDR3 loop spans 15 amino acids. From germline, CDR1 is SGHVS and CDR2 FNYEAQ. The CDR3 DNA reads as TGTGCCAGCAGCCTGGGACTAGCTAGGACAGATACGCAGTATTTT. Its translation: CASSLGLARTDTQYF. The full variable domain, in which reference TRBV7-6 and TRBJ2-3 provide the parts outside the CDR3, is GAGVSQSPRYKVTKRGQDVALRCDPISGHVSLYWYRQALGQGPEFLTYFNYEAQQDKSGLPNDRFSAERPEGSISTLTIQRTEQRDSAMYRCASSLGLARTDTQYFGPGTRLTVL.

This clonotype was counted a few times. The V and J genes are TRBV4-3 and TRBJ1-1, with 7 bases fitting TRBD1. The CDR3 contains 16 residues. Germline CDR1 and CDR2: LGHNA and YSLEER. V lost 2 bases, J lost 0 bases, and 6 bases stayed unmatched. The DNA for the CDR3 is TGCGCCAGCAGCCAAAGACAGGGTCTGATGAACACTGAAGCTTTCTTT. Translation: CASSQRQGLMNTEAFF.

Only a few counts were recorded for this clonotype. The chain uses TRBV5-5 and TRBJ2-1; 9 bases agree with TRBD1. Unmatched junction bases numbered 1, after V lost 0 bases and J lost 9 bases. CDR1 and CDR2 (germline): SGHKS, YYEKEE (reference sequence). The CDR3 is 13 residues long. In nucleotides, the CDR3 is TGTGCCAGCAGCTTGGCGGGACAGGGTGAGCAGTTCTTC. It encodes CASSLAGQGEQFF.

This clonotype showed up many times. The chain carries TRBV29-1 and TRBJ2-1; weak D call: TRBD2 (6 bases). Trimming took 2 bases from V and 9 from J, leaving 11 bases between them. The CDR3 has 12 residues. CDR1 and CDR2 from the germline V gene are SQVTM and ANQGSEA. CDR3 in DNA: TGCAGCGTTGAACTTACTAGCACTGAGCAGTTCTTC. Translated: CSVELTSTEQFF.

There are a few counts of this clonotype. The chain carries TRBV11-2 and TRBJ2-6, with 7 bases matching TRBD2. Per germline, CDR1 SGHAT and CDR2 FQNNGV. V lost 2 bases, J lost 0 bases, and 4 bases stayed unmatched. The CDR3 consists of 17 residues. CDR3 sequence reads: CASSLIWGGSGANVLTF. The CDR3 DNA sequence: TGTGCCAGCAGCTTAATCTGGGGGGGCTCTGGGGCCAACGTCCTGACTTTC.

This clonotype was counted at least ten times. The chain links TRBV20-1 to TRBJ2-1, with D possibly matching TRBD2 (5 bases). Germline CDR1 reads DFQATT; CDR2 reads SNEGSKA (reference sequence). The CDR3 is 12 amino acids. V shed 3 bases and J shed 5 bases, with 8 bases lying between them. This CDR3 reads CSARGDDNEQFF. The CDR3 region has the DNA TGCAGTGCTAGGGGAGATGACAATGAGCAGTTCTTC.

This chain links TRBV20-1 with TRBJ2-5, with 7 bases aligning to TRBD1. The junction had 24 bases not matched to a gene; V was cut back by 1 base and J by 1 base. The CDR3 is made up of 21 amino acids. Germline V gives CDR1 DFQATT, CDR2 SNEGSKA (reference sequence). CDR3 sequence (DNA): TGCAGTGCTAGAGCATACCCGACTATTACAAATCCCGGGACAGTCCAAGAGACCCAGTACTTC. As protein: CSARAYPTITNPGTVQETQYF.

The gene calls are TRBV4-3 and TRBJ2-7; no clear D gene. V was pared by 0 bases and J by 5 bases, with 11 bases between. CDR3 length: 14 residues. Germline CDR1 and CDR2: LGHNA and YSLEER. This CDR3 reads CASSQDYRVNEQYF. The DNA for the CDR3 is TGCGCCAGCAGCCAAGATTATAGGGTGAACGAGCAGTACTTC.

This clonotype came up a few times. CDR3 in DNA: TGCGCCAGCAGCCGTGGACTAGCGGGAGGTACCTACGAGCAGTACTTC. As protein: CASSRGLAGGTYEQYF. This chain uses TRBV4-3 with TRBJ2-7, with TRBD2 matching over 14 bases. V lost 4 bases, J lost 2 bases, and 4 bases stayed unmatched. Germline assignment: CDR1 LGHNA and CDR2 YSLEER. The CDR3 length is 16 residues.

The genes are TRBV4-2 and TRBJ2-1; the match to TRBD2 covers 7 bases. The V and J ends lost 1 base and 10 bases, in that order; junction bases with no gene match: 19. This CDR3 contains 18 residues. The germline V gene encodes CDR1 LGHNA and CDR2 YNFKEQ. In DNA form, the CDR3 reads TGTGCCAGCAGCCAAGGGGGCCTTGGCGGGAGTTGGTCGCAAGAGCAGTTCTTC. This translates into CASSQGGLGGSWSQEQFF.

The chain links TRBV4-2 to TRBJ2-7; TRBD2 matches at 7 bases. This CDR3 is built from 16 residues. The germline CDR1 and CDR2 sequences are LGHNA and YNFKEQ. Losses at the gene ends were 0 bases for V and 2 bases for J; bases not matched to a gene: 7. DNA for the CDR3: TGTGCCAGCAGCCAAGAACGAGCTAGCGGCGCCTACGAGCAGTACTTC. Residues: CASSQERASGAYEQYF.

This clonotype was seen only once. The chain couples TRBV28 to TRBJ2-3; TRBD2 aligns across 14 bases. Germline V gene sequence: CDR1 MDHEN, CDR2 SYDVKM. V was clipped by 0 bases and J by 2 bases; unmatched bases: 10. The CDR3 runs 20 residues. DNA of the CDR3: TGTGCCAGCAGTTTATGGGTGACTAGCGGGGGGGACTACTCCACAGATACGCAGTATTTT. It translates to CASSLWVTSGGDYSTDTQYF.